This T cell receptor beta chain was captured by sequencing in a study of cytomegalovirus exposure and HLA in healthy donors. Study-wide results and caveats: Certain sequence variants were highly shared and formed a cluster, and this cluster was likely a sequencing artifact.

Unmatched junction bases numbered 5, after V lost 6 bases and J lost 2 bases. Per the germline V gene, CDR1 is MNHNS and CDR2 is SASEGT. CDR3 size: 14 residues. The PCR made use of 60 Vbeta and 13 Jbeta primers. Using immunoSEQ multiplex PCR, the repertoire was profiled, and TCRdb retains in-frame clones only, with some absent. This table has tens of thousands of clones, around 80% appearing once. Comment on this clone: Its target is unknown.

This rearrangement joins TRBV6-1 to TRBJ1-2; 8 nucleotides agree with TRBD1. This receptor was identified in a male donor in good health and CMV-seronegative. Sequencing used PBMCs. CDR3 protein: CASRGTGSNYGYTF. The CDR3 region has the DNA TGTGCCAGCAGGGGGACAGGATCCAACTATGGCTACACCTTC.